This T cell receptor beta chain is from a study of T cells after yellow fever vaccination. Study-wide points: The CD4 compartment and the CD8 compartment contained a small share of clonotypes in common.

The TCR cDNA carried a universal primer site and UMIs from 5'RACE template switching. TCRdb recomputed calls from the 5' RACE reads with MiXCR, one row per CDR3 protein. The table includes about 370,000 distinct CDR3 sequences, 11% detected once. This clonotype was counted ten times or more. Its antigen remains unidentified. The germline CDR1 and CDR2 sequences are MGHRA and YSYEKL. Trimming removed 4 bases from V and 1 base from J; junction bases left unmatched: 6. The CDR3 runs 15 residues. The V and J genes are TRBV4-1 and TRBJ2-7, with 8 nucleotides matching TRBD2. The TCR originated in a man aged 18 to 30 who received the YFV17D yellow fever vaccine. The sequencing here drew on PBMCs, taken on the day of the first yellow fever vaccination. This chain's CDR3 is CASSRAGGSSYEQYF. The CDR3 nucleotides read TGCGCCAGCAGCCGGGCGGGGGGTTCTTCCTACGAGCAGTACTTC.